A single sample is the source of the 2 T cell receptor beta chains below, sequenced in a study of beta chain features in type 1 diabetes. Of the isolated RNA, all was reverse transcribed, and so the sequenced material was expressed TCRB transcripts. Measured with immunoSEQ multiplex PCR; TCRdb has only the in-frame clones, and not every one. The sample shows around 250,000 clones, about 30% of them seen only once. Sequencing used central memory CD4+ T cells from blood. These receptors all stem from a man between 25 and 39 years old in good health.

The table lists this clone with a few counts. A read error likely explains this, since a far larger clone differs by one base. The genes are TRBV18 and TRBJ2-4; 7 positions agree with TRBD1. Germline loops: CDR1 KGHSH, CDR2 LQKENI. J gave up 13 bases and V 3 bases, and 9 bases lay outside the gene matches. There are 13 residues in the CDR3. Here the CDR3 reads CASSPPPGGIQYF. As DNA, the CDR3 is TGTGCCAGCTCACCCCCCCCAGGGGGAATACAGTACTTC.

This clone was seen a handful of times. CDR3 residues: CASSSGLGYTDTQYF. The DNA for the CDR3 is TGTGCCAGCAGCTCGGGACTAGGATACACAGATACGCAGTATTTT. The chain joins TRBV7-9 to TRBJ2-3; TRBD2 agrees at 8 bases. The CDR3 totals 15 residues. Per germline, CDR1 SEHNR and CDR2 FQNEAQ (reference sequence). The J segment lost 2 bases and the V segment lost 4 bases, leaving 5 bases of the junction unmatched.